This record concerns one T cell receptor (beta chain) sequence. Its specificity is not known. This CDR3 is built from 16 residues. Trimming cost V 3 bases and J 7 bases, with 19 bases left between them. The germline V gene encodes CDR1 LGHDT and CDR2 YNNKEL (reference sequence). The source of the sample is a study of T cell responses to AZD1222 COVID-19 vaccine. Study results and caveats: Vaccine-associated CD4 TCRs spanned spike, dominant at 160-218 and 743-854.

Sequencing was performed with immunoSEQ multiplex PCR; in TCRdb, only in-frame clones are kept and a portion is missing. Of more than 85,000 clones listed, 86% are singletons. This specimen consisted of peripheral blood, obtained on day 0 of AZD1222 vaccination. This chain links TRBV3-1 (or the pseudogene TRBV3-2) with TRBJ1-5; D is possibly TRBD1 (5 bases). The TCR was taken from an adult in good health. The CDR3 spells CASSHVGQGQGQPQHF. CDR3 sequence (DNA): TGTGCCAGCAGCCATGTCGGTCAGGGTCAGGGCCAGCCCCAGCATTTT.